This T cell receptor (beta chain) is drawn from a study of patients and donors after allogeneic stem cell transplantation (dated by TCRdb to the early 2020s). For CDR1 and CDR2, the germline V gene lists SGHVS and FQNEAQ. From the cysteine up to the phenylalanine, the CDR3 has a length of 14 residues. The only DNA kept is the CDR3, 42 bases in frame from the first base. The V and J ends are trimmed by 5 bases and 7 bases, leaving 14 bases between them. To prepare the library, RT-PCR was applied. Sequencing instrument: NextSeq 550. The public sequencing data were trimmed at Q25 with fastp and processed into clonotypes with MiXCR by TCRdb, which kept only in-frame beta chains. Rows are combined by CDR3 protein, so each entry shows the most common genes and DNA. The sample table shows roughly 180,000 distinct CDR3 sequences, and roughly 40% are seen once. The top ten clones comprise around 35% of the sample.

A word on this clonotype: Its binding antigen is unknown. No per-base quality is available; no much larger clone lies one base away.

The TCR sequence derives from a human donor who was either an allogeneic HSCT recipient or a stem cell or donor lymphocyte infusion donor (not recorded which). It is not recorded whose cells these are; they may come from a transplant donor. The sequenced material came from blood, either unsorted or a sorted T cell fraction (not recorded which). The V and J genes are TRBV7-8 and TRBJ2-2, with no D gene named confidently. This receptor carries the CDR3 CASSPEELGGELFF. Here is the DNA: TGTGCCAGCAGCCCAGAGGAGTTAGGCGGGGAGCTGTTTTTT.